The 14 T cell receptor beta chains below all came from one sample that was sequenced in a study of blood T cell repertoires in COVID-19. Produced via immunoSEQ multiplex PCR; TCRdb's table is partial and in-frame only. The table records about 320,000 clones, 65% to 85% of them present only once. Sequenced material: peripheral blood. Source of these receptors: a woman aged 45-65 years with acute or convalescent COVID-19.

The chain links TRBV5-6 to TRBJ2-4, with D possibly matching TRBD1 (5 bases). The germline gives CDR1 SGHDT, CDR2 YYEEEE. The CDR3 has 15 amino acids. V gave up 2 bases and J gave up 7 bases, with 16 bases separating them. CDR3: CASSFTRAGWNIQYF. CDR3 DNA: TGTGCCAGCAGCTTTACTCGGGCAGGGTGGAACATTCAGTACTTC. Complete variable domain (other parts from reference TRBV5-6 and TRBJ2-4): DAGVTQSPTHLIKTRGQQVTLRCSPKSGHDTVSWYQQALGQGPQFIFQYYEEEERQRGNFPDRFSGHQFPNYSSELNVNALLLGDSALYLCASSFTRAGWNIQYFGAGTRLSVL.

For this clone: Additional DNA sequences in this sample encode the identical CDR3. The CDR3 spells CASSVGQGAGNTEAFF. The CDR3 coding sequence is TGTGCCAGCAGCGTAGGACAGGGGGCAGGGAACACTGAAGCTTTCTTT. The chain uses TRBV9 and TRBJ1-1; 10 nucleotides agree with TRBD1. V lost 0 bases and J lost 1; bases outside the gene matches: 3. Germline CDR1 reads SGDLS; CDR2 reads YYNGEE. The CDR3 is made up of 16 amino acids. Filled out from reference TRBV9 and TRBJ1-1, the complete variable domain reads DSGVTQTPKHLITATGQRVTLRCSPRSGDLSVYWYQQSLDQGLQFLIQYYNGEERAKGNILERFSAQQFPDLHSELNLSSLELGDSALYFCASSVGQGAGNTEAFFGQGTRLTVV.

V and J are TRBV5-1 and TRBJ2-3; D perhaps matches TRBD2 (6 bases). Trimming left V 4 bases short and J 1 base short, with 13 bases between. The CDR3 has 15 amino acids. From germline, CDR1 is SGHRS and CDR2 YFSETQ. This CDR3 is CASSAQGLRTDTQYF. Here the CDR3 DNA reads TGCGCCAGCAGCGCTCAGGGACTCCGCACAGATACGCAGTATTTT. Full variable domain (outside the CDR3, taken from reference TRBV5-1 and TRBJ2-3): KAGVTQTPRYLIKTRGQQVTLSCSPISGHRSVSWYQQTPGQGLQFLFEYFSETQRNKGNFPGRFSGRQFSNSRSEMNVSTLELGDSALYLCASSAQGLRTDTQYFGPGTRLTVL.

The rearrangement links TRBV19 to TRBJ1-2, with a tentative D call TRBD1 (6 bases). Germline CDR1 and CDR2: LNHDA and SQIVND (reference sequence). CDR3 size: 13 residues. V was shortened by 9 bases and J by 8 bases, with 19 bases between the two germline ends. The chain's CDR3 is CASSRDTSGGYTF. For the CDR3, the DNA is TGTGCCAGCAGCCGGGACACCTCTGGAGGCTACACCTTC.

The V gene is TRBV30, the J gene TRBJ2-1; possible D gene TRBD2, 6 bases. The CDR3 is made up of 16 amino acids. V shed 0 bases and J shed 10 bases, with 22 bases lying between them. Germline lookup yields CDR1 GTSNPN and CDR2 SVGIG (reference sequence). The CDR3 loop is CAWSVEVGRSIREQFF. The CDR3 nucleotides are TGTGCCTGGAGTGTTGAGGTCGGGAGATCGATAAGGGAGCAGTTCTTC.

This clone was seen just once. This chain uses TRBV7-6 with TRBJ2-7; tentative D call: TRBD2 (5 bases). Germline values: CDR1 SGHVS, CDR2 FNYEAQ. CDR3 length: 13 residues. Trimming pared 2 bases from V and 6 bases from J, leaving 11 bases between. The CDR3 DNA reads as TGTGCCAGCAGCTTACTTGAGGCGGGCGAGCAGTACTTC. Translation gives CASSLLEAGEQYF.

The chain couples TRBV18 to TRBJ1-3, with 7 bases identical to TRBD1. Germline values: CDR1 KGHSH, CDR2 LQKENI. CDR3 length: 15 amino acids. V was pared by 3 bases and J by 0 bases, with 2 bases of the junction left unmatched. The CDR3 DNA sequence: TGTGCCAGCTCACCGGACAGGTACTCTGGAAACACCATATATTTT. Its protein product is CASSPDRYSGNTIYF.

The rearrangement links TRBV7-6 to TRBJ1-4, with a possible D match to TRBD1 (6 bases). V lost 5 bases to trimming and J lost 2 bases, with 12 bases between them. This CDR3 has 15 amino acids. Germline-derived CDR1 and CDR2 are SGHVS and FNYEAQ. The CDR3 loop reads CASSRTVGTNEKLFF. CDR3 in DNA: TGTGCCAGCAGCCGGACAGTCGGGACTAATGAAAAACTGTTTTTT.

The chain has TRBV27 and TRBJ2-2; perhaps TRBD2 as D (5 bases). Trimming stripped 7 bases from V and 2 bases from J, with 11 bases between. CDR1 is MNHEY and CDR2 is SMNVEV in the germline V gene (reference sequence). The CDR3 has 14 residues. CDR3 bases: TGTGCCAGCACCGACTATTCCAACACCGGGGAGCTGTTTTTT. Translated, it gives CASTDYSNTGELFF.

The J gene is TRBJ1-5, the V gene TRBV3-1 (or the pseudogene TRBV3-2); D gene unclear. Trimming left V 4 bases short and J 3 bases short, with 10 bases between. CDR1 is LGHDT and CDR2 is YNNKEL in the germline V gene (reference sequence). This CDR3 contains 14 residues. The CDR3 coding sequence is TGTGCCAGCAGCCGAGCGTCGAACAATCAGCCCCAGCATTTT. Translation gives CASSRASNNQPQHF.

The rearrangement links TRBV3-1 (or the pseudogene TRBV3-2) to TRBJ1-2; D is perhaps TRBD1 (6 bases). The length of the CDR3 is 14 residues. Germline V gives CDR1 LGHDT, CDR2 YNNKEL (reference sequence). Trimming pared 1 base from V and 8 bases from J, leaving 14 bases between. Here the CDR3 reads CASSQVDRPGGYTF. For the CDR3, the DNA is TGTGCCAGCAGCCAAGTCGACAGGCCCGGGGGCTACACCTTC.

The chain joins TRBV10-3 to TRBJ2-7; 10 bases agree with TRBD2. Per germline, CDR1 ENHRY and CDR2 SYGVKD. CDR3 length equals 13 residues. Losses at the gene ends were 9 bases for V and 0 bases for J; bases not matched to a gene: 2. The CDR3 nucleotides read TGTGCCATTGGGACTAGCGTCTCCTACGAGCAGTACTTC. Translation: CAIGTSVSYEQYF.

The chain recombines TRBV30 with TRBJ2-7; a weak D match, TRBD2 (6 bases). CDR1 and CDR2 from the germline V gene are GTSNPN and SVGIG (reference sequence). V lost 8 bases and J lost 0, with 17 bases in between. CDR3 size: 14 residues. The CDR3 DNA reads TGTGCCGCACGAAACCGGACTATCTCCTACGAGCAGTACTTC. Encoded protein: CAARNRTISYEQYF.

This clone has just a few counts. The genes are TRBV2 and TRBJ1-2; D unresolved. Trimming took 7 bases from V and 0 from J, leaving 21 bases between them. The CDR3 has 17 residues. The germline CDR1 and CDR2 sequences are SNHLY and FYNNEI. The CDR3 loop reads CASMAYAGRQSNYGYTF. In nucleotides, the CDR3 is TGTGCCAGCATGGCCTACGCGGGCAGGCAATCTAACTATGGCTACACCTTC.